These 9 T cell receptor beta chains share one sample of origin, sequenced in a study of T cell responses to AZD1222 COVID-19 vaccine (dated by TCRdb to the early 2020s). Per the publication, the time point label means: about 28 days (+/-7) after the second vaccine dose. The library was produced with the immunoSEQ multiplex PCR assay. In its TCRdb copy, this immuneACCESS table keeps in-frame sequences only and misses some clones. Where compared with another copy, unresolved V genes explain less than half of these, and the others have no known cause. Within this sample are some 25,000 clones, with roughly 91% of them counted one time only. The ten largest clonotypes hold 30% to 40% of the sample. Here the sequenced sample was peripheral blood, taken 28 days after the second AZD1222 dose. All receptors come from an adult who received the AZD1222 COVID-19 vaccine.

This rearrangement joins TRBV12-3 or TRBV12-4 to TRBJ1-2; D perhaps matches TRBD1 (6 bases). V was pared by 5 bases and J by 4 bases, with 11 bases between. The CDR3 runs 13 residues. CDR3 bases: TGTGCCAGCAGTGTCGCAGGGGCCTATGGCTACACCTTC. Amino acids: CASSVAGAYGYTF.

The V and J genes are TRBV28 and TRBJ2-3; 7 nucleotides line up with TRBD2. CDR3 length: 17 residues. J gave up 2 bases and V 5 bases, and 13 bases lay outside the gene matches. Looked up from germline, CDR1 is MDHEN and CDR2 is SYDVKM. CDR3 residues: CASSTDLGLADTDTQYF. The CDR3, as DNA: TGTGCCAGCAGTACCGACCTTGGGCTAGCGGACACAGATACGCAGTATTTT.

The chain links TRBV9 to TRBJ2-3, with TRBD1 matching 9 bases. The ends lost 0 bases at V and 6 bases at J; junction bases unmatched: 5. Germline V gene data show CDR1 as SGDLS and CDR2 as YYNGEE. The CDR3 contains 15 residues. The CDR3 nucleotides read TGTGCCAGCAGCGTAGGGACAGGGGTGGCGGATACGCAGTATTTT. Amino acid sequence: CASSVGTGVADTQYF.

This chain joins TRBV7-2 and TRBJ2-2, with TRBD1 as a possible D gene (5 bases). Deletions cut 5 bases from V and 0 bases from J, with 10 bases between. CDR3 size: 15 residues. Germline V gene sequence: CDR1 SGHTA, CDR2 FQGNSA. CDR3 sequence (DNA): TGTGCCAGCAGCCTTAGGGGCCCGAACACCGGGGAGCTGTTTTTT. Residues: CASSLRGPNTGELFF.

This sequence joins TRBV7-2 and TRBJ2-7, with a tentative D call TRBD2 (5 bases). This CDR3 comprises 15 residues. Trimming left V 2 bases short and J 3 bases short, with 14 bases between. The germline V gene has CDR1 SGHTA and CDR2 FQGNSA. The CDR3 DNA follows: TGTGCCAGCAGCTTAATGGGAGATCAACTCTACGAGCAGTACTTC. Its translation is CASSLMGDQLYEQYF. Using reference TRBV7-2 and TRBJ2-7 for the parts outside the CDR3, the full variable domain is GAGVSQSPSNKVTEKGKDVELRCDPISGHTALYWYRQSLGQGLEFLIYFQGNSAPDKSGLPSDRFSAERTGGSVSTLTIQRTQQEDSAVYLCASSLMGDQLYEQYFGPGTRLTVT.

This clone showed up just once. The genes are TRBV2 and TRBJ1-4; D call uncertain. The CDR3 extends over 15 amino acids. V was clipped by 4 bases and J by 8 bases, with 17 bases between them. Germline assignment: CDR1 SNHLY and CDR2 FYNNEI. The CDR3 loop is CASSAGEGGWEKLFF. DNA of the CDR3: TGTGCCAGCAGTGCGGGTGAGGGAGGCTGGGAAAAACTGTTTTTT.

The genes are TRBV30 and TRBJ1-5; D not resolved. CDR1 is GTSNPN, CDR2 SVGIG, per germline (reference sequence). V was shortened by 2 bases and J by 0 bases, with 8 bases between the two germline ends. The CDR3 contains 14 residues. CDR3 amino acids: CAWSSGYSNQPQHF. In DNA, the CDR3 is TGTGCCTGGAGTTCCGGCTATAGCAATCAGCCCCAGCATTTT.

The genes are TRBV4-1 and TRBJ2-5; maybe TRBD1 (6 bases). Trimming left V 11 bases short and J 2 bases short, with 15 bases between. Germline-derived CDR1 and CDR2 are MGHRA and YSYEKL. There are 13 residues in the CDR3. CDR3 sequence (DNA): TGCGCCTCGGCCAGGGGCCCTCAAGAGACCCAGTACTTC. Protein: CASARGPQETQYF.

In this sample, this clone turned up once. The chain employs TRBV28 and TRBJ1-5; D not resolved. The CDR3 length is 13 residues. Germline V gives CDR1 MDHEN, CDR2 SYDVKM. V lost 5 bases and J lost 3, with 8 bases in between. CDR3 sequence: CASSRTINQPQHF. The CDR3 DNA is TGTGCCAGCAGTCGCACCATCAATCAGCCCCAGCATTTT.